The clone carrying this TCR beta chain was recorded a few times. The antigen is unknown. The iRepertoire nested amplicon-rescue multiplex PCR amplified TCR alpha and beta CDR3s from RNA. One entry per CDR3 protein, called by TCRdb with MiXCR from the multiplex PCR reads. The sample shows 300,000 to 400,000 distinct CDR3 sequences, more than 35% of them seen only once. These data are taken from a study of glioma-infiltrating T cells. Study-level information: Dexamethasone exposure before glioma surgery was limited to six or fewer days. Target coverage was about 4.5- to 11-fold for roughly one million blood T cells.

Points from the study as a whole: A blood CDR3 motif signature was depleted in highly divergent patients.

The germline CDR1 and CDR2 sequences are MDHEN and SYDVKM. The CDR3 is made up of 14 amino acids. Deletions cut 6 bases from V and 11 bases from J, with 20 bases between. Sequencing used glioma tissue, nonneoplastic brain tissue, or PBMCs (not recorded which). This sequence originates from a human donor with low-grade glioma or glioblastoma, undergoing nonglioma brain surgery, or in good health (not recorded which). V gene TRBV28 combines with J gene TRBJ2-1; D not resolved. As DNA, the CDR3 is TGTGCCAGCAGGGGCGGCCAGACCCTAAGAAAGCAGTTCTTC. Amino acids: CASRGGQTLRKQFF.